This T cell receptor beta chain was retrieved from a study of T-cell memory formation after mild COVID-19. Study information: For the most part, TCR clusters were specific to one donor. Whole-study findings and limits: Shrinking CD4+ clones were chiefly CM and EM; CD8+ ones were chiefly EMRA.

This clonotype appeared many times. Its antigen is unidentified. This CDR3 spans 12 amino acids. Germline V lookup: CDR1 SGHRS, CDR2 YFSETQ. V lost 4 bases to trimming and J lost 13 bases, with 17 bases between them. TCRdb itself ran the 5' RACE reads through MiXCR, one entry per CDR3 protein. The data show 220,000 or so distinct CDR3 sequences, around 9.1% seen once. The source material was PBMCs or a T cell subset sorted from them (not recorded which). This clonotype was sampled from a man aged 18 to 29 who had mild COVID-19 (a few samples of this study predate the infection). Cell type and time point are not known. The chain has TRBV5-1 and TRBJ1-2; possibly TRBD1 for D (6 bases). The CDR3 loop is CASSPPGQFITF. CDR3 nucleotide sequence: TGCGCCAGCAGCCCGCCAGGACAGTTCATCACCTTC.